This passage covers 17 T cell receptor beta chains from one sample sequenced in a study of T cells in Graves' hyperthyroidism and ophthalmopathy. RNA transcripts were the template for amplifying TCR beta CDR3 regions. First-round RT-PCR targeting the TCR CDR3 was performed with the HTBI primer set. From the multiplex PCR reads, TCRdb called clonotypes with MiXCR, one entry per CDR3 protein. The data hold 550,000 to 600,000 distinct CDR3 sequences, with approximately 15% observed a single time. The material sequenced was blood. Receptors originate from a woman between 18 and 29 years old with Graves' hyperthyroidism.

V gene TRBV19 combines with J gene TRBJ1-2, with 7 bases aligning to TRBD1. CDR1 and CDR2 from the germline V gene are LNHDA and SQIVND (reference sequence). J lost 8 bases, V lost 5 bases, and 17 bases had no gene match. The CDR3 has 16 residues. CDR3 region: CASSFIRQGVGSGYTF. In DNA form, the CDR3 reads TGTGCCAGTAGTTTTATCCGACAGGGAGTCGGCTCCGGCTACACCTTC.

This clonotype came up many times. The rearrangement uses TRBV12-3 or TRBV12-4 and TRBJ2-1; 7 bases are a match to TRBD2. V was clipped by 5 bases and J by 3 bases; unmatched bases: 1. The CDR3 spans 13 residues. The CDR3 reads CASSGGDYNEQFF. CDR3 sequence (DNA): TGTGCCAGCAGTGGGGGGGACTACAATGAGCAGTTCTTC.

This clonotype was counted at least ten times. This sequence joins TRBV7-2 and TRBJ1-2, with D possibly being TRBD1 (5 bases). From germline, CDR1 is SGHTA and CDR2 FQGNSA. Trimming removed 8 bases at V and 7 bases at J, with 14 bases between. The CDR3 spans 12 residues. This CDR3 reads CASSQGTTGYTF. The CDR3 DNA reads TGTGCCAGCTCGCAGGGCACTACTGGCTACACCTTC. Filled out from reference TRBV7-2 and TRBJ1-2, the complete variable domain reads GAGVSQSPSNKVTEKGKDVELRCDPISGHTALYWYRQSLGQGLEFLIYFQGNSAPDKSGLPSDRFSAERTGGSVSTLTIQRTQQEDSAVYLCASSQGTTGYTFGSGTRLTVV.

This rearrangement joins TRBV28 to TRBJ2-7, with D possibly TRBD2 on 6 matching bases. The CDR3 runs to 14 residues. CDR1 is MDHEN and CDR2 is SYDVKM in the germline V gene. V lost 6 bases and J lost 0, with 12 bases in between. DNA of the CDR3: TGTGCCAGCAGAGAAGCGGGTACCTCCTACGAGCAGTACTTC. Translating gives CASREAGTSYEQYF.

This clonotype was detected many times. The CDR3 coding sequence is TGTGCCAGCAGCTGGATGACTACCGACAGAGCCTACGAGCAGTACTTC. This codes for CASSWMTTDRAYEQYF. The J gene is TRBJ2-7, the V gene TRBV7-6; the D gene could be TRBD1 or TRBD2 (5 bases each). Trimming took off 4 bases at V and 2 bases at J, with 18 bases between the two ends. This CDR3 is built from 16 residues. CDR1 SGHVS and CDR2 FNYEAQ come from the germline V gene. The whole variable domain, remainder taken from reference TRBV7-6 and TRBJ2-7, is GAGVSQSPRYKVTKRGQDVALRCDPISGHVSLYWYRQALGQGPEFLTYFNYEAQQDKSGLPNDRFSAERPEGSISTLTIQRTEQRDSAMYRCASSWMTTDRAYEQYFGPGTRLTVT.

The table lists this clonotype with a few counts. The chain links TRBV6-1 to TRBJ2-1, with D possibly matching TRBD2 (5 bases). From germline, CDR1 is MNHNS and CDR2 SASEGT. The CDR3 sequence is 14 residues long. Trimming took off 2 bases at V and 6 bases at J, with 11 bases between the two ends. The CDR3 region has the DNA TGTGCCAGCAGTGAATTGGGCGCGGGCAATGAGCAGTTCTTC. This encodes CASSELGAGNEQFF.

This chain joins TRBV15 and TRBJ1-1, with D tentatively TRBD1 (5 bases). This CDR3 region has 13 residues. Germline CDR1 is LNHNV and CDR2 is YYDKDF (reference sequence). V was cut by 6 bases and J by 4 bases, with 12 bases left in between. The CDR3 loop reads CATSRHGGTEAFF. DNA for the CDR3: TGTGCCACCAGTAGACATGGGGGCACTGAAGCTTTCTTT.

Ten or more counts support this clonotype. The CDR3 loop is CASRPRDSTFENEQFF. CDR3 nucleotides: TGTGCCAGCAGGCCAAGGGACAGTACCTTTGAAAATGAGCAGTTCTTC. The J gene is TRBJ2-1, the V gene TRBV12-3 or TRBV12-4; 7 bases are a match to TRBD1. The CDR3 length is 16 residues. V shed 6 bases and J 7 bases; nucleotides not matched to a gene: 15.

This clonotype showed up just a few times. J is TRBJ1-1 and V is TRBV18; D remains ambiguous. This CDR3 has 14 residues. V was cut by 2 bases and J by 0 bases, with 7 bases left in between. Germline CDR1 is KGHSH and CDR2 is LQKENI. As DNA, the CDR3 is TGTGCCAGCTCACCAAACGGGATGAACACTGAAGCTTTCTTT. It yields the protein CASSPNGMNTEAFF. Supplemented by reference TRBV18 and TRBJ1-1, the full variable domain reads NAGVMQNPRHLVRRRGQEARLRCSPMKGHSHVYWYRQLPEEGLKFMVYLQKENIIDESGMPKERFSAEFPKEGPSILRIQQVVRGDSAAYFCASSPNGMNTEAFFGQGTRLTVV.

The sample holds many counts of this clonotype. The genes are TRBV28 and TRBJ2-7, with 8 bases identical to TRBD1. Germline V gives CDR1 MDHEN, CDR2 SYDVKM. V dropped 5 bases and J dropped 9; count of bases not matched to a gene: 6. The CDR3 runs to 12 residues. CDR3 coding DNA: TGTGCCAGCAGTCATGACAGGGGACGGCAGTACTTC. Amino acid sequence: CASSHDRGRQYF.

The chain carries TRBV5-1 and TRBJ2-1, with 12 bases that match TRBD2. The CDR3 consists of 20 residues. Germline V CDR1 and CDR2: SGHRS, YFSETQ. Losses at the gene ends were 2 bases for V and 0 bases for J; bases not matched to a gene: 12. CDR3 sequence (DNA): TGCGCCAGCAGCTTCCCGACTAGCGGGAGTTTATCCCACTCCTACAATGAGCAGTTCTTC. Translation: CASSFPTSGSLSHSYNEQFF.

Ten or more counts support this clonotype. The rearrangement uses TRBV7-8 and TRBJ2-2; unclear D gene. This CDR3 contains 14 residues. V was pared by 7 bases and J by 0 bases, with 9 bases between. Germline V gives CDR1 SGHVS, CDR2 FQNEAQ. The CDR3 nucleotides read TGTGCCAGCAAGGCGAACACGAACACCGGGGAGCTGTTTTTT. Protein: CASKANTNTGELFF.

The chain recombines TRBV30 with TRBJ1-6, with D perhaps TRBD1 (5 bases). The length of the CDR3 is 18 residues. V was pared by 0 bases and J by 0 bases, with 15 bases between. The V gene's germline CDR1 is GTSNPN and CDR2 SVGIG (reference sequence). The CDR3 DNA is TGTGCCTGGAGTGTGGGCAGGGACTCGAGCTCCTATAATTCACCCCTCCACTTT. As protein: CAWSVGRDSSSYNSPLHF.

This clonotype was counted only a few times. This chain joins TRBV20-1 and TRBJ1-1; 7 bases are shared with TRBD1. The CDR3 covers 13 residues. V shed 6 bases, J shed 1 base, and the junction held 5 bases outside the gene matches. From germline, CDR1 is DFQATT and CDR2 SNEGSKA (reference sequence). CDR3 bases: TGCAGTGCCGCAGGGGGGACGAACACTGAAGCTTTCTTT. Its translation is CSAAGGTNTEAFF.

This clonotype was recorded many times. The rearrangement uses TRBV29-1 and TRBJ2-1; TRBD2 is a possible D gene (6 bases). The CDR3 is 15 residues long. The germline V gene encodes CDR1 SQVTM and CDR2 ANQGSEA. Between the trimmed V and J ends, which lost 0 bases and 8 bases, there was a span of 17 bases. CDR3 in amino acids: CSVEDPTLAGYEQFF. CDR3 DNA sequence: TGCAGCGTTGAAGACCCCACACTGGCGGGGTATGAGCAGTTCTTC.

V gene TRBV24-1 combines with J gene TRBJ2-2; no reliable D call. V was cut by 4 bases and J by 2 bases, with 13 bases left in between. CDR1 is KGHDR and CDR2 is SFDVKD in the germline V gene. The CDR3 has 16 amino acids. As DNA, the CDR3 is TGTGCCACCAGTGAACTGGACGATTTCAACACCGGGGAGCTGTTTTTT. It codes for CATSELDDFNTGELFF.

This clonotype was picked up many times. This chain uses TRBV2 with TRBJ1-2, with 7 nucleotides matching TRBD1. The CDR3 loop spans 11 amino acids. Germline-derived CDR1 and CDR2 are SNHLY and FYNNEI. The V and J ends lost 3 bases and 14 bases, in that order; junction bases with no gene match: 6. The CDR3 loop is CASSEGTEVTF. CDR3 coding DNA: TGTGCCAGCAGTGAGGGGACAGAAGTTACCTTC. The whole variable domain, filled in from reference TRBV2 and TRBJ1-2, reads EPEVTQTPSHQVTQMGQEVILRCVPISNHLYFYWYRQILGQKVEFLVSFYNNEISEKSEIFDDQFSVERPDGSNFTLKIRSTKLEDSAMYFCASSEGTEVTFGSGTRLTVV.